The clone carrying this T cell receptor beta chain was detected only once. The sample belongs to a study of patients and donors after allogeneic stem cell transplantation. Each CDR3 protein gets one entry after TCRdb re-called the RT-PCR reads with MiXCR. The top ten hold 50% to 75% of the sample, which has about 90,000 distinct CDR3 sequences, roughly 50% seen once. This CDR3 is built from 14 residues. Germline-derived CDR1 and CDR2 are SQVTM and ANQGSEA. V lost 4 bases to trimming and J lost 0 bases, with 12 bases between them. The material sequenced was blood, either unsorted or a sorted T cell fraction (not recorded which). The V gene is TRBV29-1, the J gene TRBJ2-5; no reliable D call. The receptor was derived from a human donor who was either an allogeneic HSCT recipient or a stem cell or donor lymphocyte infusion donor (not recorded which). It is not recorded whose cells these are; they may come from a transplant donor. The CDR3 DNA sequence: TGCAGCGTTGTCCCAGAGGCTAACCAAGAGACCCAGTACTTC. It yields the protein CSVVPEANQETQYF. Filled out from reference TRBV29-1 and TRBJ2-5, the complete variable domain reads SAVISQKPSRDICQRGTSLTIQCQVDSQVTMMFWYRQQPGQSLTLIATANQGSEATYESGFVIDKFPISRPNLTFSTLTVSNMSPEDSSIYLCSVVPEANQETQYFGPGTRLLVL.